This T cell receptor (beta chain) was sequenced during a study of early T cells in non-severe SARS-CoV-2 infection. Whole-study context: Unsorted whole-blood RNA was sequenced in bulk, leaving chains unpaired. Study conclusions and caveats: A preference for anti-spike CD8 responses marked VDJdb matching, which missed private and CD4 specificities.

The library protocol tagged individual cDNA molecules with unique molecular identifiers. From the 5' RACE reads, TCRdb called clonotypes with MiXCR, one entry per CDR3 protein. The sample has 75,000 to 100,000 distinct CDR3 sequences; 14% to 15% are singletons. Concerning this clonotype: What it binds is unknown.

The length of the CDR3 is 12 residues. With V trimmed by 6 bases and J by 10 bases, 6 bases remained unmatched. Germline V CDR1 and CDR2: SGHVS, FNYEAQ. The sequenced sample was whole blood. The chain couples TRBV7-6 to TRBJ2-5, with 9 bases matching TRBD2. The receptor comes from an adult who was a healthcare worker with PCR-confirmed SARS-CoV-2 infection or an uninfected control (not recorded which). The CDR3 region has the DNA TGTGCCAGCAGTTCAGCGGGAGGACTCCAGTACTTC. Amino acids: CASSSAGGLQYF.